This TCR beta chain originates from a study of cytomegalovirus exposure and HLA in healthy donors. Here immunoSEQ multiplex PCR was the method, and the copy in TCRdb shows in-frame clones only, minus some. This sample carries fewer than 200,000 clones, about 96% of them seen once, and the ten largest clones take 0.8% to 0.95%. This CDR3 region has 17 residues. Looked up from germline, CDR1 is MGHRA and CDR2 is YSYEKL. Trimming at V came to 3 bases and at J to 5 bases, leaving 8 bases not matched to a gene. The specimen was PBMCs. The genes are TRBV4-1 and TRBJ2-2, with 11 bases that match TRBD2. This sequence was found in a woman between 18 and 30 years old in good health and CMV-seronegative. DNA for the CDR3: TGCGCCAGCAGCCAGGCTGTAGCGGGGGGGCCAACCGGGGAGCTGTTTTTT. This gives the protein CASSQAVAGGPTGELFF.